One sample yielded the 4 T cell receptor beta chains listed below, sequenced in a study of T cell repertoires in aging, cancer and after chemotherapy (dated by TCRdb to the late 2010s). The data were produced on an Illumina MiSeq. Rearranged TRB sequences spanning V, D and J segments were amplified in a multiplex touch-down PCR with a mixed TRB-A/B primer pool. TCRdb itself trimmed the public reads at Q25 with fastp, ran MiXCR and retained productive beta chains. All rows with the same CDR3 protein become a single entry with the most common DNA and genes. The sample contains about 5,000 distinct CDR3 sequences, 44% of them found a single time. Together, the top ten hold 6.8% of the sample. TCR beta rearrangements were amplified from genomic DNA isolated from peripheral blood, not from sorted cells or RNA. Input material: blood. These receptors came from a human donor with a blood cancer.

This chain joins TRBV6-5 and TRBJ2-7; TRBD1 matches 11 bases. The germline V gene has CDR1 MNHEY and CDR2 SVGAGI. The CDR3 totals 13 residues. Trimming at V came to 10 bases and at J to 3 bases, leaving 5 bases not matched to a gene. This CDR3 reads CATTGTGGYEQYF. The CDR3 DNA sequence: TGTGCCACCACCGGGACAGGGGGCTACGAGCAGTACTTC.

The chain links TRBV28 to TRBJ1-2; D call uncertain. CDR1 and CDR2 from the germline V gene are MDHEN and SYDVKM. V lost 4 bases, J lost 4 bases, and 13 bases lay in between. This CDR3 comprises 14 residues. CDR3 residues: CASSSPGESYGYTF. CDR3 coding DNA: TGTGCCAGCAGTTCCCCAGGCGAAAGCTATGGCTACACCTTC.

The V call is TRBV27, the J call TRBJ2-7; TRBD2 agrees at 7 bases. The germline gives CDR1 MNHEY, CDR2 SMNVEV (reference sequence). The CDR3 length is 15 residues. The trim removed 5 bases at V and 4 bases at J, leaving 11 bases unmatched. CDR3 sequence (DNA): TGTGCCAGCAGTCCCTTCGCGGGAGTTTCGTACGAGCAGTACTTC. It yields the protein CASSPFAGVSYEQYF.

This clonotype has only a few counts. The chain links TRBV19 to TRBJ1-2, with D perhaps matching TRBD1 (5 bases). Germline CDR1 and CDR2: LNHDA and SQIVND (reference sequence). The CDR3 has 16 residues. The ends were cut back, 5 bases at V and 0 bases at J, with 16 bases in the middle. The CDR3 DNA sequence: TGTGCCAGTAGTCCGGTCCCGGGACGGGCTAACTATGGCTACACCTTC. It specifies CASSPVPGRANYGYTF.